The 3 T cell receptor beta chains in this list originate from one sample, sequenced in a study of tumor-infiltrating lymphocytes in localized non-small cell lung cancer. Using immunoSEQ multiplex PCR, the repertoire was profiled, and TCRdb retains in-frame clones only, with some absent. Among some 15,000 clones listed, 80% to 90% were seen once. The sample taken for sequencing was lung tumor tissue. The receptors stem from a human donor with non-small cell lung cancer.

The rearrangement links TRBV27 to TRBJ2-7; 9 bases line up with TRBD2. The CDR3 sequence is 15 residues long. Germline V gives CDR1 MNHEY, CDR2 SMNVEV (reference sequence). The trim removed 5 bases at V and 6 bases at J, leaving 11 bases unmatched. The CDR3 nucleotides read TGTGCCAGCAGTGGTTCGGCTAGCGGGGAAGGCGAGCAGTACTTC. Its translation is CASSGSASGEGEQYF.

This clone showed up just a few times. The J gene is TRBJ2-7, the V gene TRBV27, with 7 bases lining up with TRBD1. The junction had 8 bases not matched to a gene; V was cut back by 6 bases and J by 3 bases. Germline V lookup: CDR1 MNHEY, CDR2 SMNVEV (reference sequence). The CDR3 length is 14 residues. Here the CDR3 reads CASSVRDRLYEQYF. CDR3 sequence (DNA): TGTGCCAGCAGCGTCCGGGACAGACTCTACGAGCAGTACTTC.

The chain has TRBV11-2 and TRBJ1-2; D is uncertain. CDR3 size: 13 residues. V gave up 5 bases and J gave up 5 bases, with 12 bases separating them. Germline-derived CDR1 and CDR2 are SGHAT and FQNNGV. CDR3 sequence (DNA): TGTGCCAGCAGCGGGATTTTAAGTTATGGCTACACCTTC. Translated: CASSGILSYGYTF.